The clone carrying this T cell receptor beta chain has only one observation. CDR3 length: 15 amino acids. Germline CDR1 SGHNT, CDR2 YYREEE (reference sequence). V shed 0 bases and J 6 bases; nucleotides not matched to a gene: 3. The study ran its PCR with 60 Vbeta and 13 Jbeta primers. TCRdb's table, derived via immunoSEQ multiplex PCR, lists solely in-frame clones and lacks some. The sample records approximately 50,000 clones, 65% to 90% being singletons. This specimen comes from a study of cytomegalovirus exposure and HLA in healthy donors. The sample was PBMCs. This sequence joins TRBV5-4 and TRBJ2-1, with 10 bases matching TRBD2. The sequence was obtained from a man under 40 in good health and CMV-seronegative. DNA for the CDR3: TGTGCCAGCAGCTTGGTAGTAGCGGGAGGCAATGAGCAGTTCTTC. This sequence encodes CASSLVVAGGNEQFF.